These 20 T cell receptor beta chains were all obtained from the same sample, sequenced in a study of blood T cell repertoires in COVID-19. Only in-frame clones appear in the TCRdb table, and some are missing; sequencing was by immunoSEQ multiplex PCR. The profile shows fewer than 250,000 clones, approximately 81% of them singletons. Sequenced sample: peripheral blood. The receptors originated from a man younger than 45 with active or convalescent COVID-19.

As DNA, the CDR3 is TGTGCCACCAGCAGAGGGTTGGCTTCAACTAATGAAAAACTGTTTTTT. Its protein product is CATSRGLASTNEKLFF. The chain couples TRBV15 to TRBJ1-4; D remains ambiguous. This CDR3 contains 16 residues. Germline CDR1 LNHNV, CDR2 YYDKDF (reference sequence). V was shortened by 1 base and J by 0 bases, with 9 bases between the two germline ends.

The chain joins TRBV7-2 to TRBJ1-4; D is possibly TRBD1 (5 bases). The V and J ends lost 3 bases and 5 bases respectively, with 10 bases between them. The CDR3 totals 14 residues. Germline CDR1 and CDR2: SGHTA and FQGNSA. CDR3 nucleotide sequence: TGTGCCAGCAGCTTCCGGGGGGGGAATGAAAAACTGTTTTTT. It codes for CASSFRGGNEKLFF.

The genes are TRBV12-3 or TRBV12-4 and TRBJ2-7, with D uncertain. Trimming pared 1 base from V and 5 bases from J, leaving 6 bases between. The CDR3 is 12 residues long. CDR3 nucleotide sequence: TGTGCCAGCAGTTTAGGGCTGAACGAGCAGTACTTC. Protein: CASSLGLNEQYF.

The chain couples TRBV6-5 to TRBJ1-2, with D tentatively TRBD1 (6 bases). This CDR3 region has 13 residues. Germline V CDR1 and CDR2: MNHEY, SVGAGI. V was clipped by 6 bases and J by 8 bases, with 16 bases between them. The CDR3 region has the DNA TGTGCCAGCAGCCCCGGGAGGGGGATAGGCTACACCTTC. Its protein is CASSPGRGIGYTF.

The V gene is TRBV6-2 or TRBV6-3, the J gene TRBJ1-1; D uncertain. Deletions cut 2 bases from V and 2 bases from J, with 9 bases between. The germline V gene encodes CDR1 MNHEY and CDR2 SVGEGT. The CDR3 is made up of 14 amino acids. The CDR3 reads CASSYGRANTEAFF. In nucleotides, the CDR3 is TGTGCCAGCAGTTACGGGCGAGCAAACACTGAAGCTTTCTTT.

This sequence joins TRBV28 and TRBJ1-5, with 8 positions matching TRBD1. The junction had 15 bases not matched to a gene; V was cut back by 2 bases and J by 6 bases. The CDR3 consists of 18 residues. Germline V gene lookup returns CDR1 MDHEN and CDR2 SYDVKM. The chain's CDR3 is CASSLPYLGQGGGQPQHF. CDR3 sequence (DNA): TGTGCCAGCAGTTTACCATATCTTGGACAGGGAGGCGGTCAGCCCCAGCATTTT.

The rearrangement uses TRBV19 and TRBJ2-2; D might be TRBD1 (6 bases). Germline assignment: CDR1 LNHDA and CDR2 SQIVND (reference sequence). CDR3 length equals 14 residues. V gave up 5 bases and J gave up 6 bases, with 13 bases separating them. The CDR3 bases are TGTGCCAGTAGTGACCGGGACACACCCGGGGAGCTGTTTTTT. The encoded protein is CASSDRDTPGELFF.

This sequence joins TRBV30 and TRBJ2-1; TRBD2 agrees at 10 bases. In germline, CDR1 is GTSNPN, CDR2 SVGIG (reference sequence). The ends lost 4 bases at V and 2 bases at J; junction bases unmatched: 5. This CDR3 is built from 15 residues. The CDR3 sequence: CAWKSGGAAYNEQFF. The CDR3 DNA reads TGTGCCTGGAAGAGCGGGGGGGCGGCCTACAATGAGCAGTTCTTC.

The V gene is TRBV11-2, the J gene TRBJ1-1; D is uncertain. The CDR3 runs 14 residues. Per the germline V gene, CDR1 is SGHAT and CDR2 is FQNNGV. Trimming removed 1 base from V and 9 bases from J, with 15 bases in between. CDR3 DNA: TGTGCCAGCAGCTTAGGGGAGGGAAGCAGTAAAGCTTTCTTT. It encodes CASSLGEGSSKAFF.

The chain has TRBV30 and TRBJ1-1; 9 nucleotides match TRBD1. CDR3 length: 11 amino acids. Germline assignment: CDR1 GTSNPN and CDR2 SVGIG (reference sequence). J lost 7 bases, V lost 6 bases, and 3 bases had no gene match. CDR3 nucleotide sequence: TGTGCCTGTCCGGACAGGGGTGAAGCTTTCTTT. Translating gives CACPDRGEAFF.

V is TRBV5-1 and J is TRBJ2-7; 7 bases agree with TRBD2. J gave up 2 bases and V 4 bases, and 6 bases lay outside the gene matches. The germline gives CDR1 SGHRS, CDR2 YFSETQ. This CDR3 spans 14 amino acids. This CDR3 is CASSGTGGTYEQYF. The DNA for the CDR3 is TGCGCCAGCAGCGGGACGGGAGGAACCTACGAGCAGTACTTC.

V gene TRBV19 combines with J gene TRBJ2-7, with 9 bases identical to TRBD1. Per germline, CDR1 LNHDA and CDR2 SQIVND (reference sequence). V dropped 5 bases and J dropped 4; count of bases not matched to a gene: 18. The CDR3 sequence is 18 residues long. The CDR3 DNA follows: TGTGCCAGTAGTTATGGTGGGACAGGGATGAGTAGCGGTTACGAGCAGTACTTC. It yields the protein CASSYGGTGMSSGYEQYF.

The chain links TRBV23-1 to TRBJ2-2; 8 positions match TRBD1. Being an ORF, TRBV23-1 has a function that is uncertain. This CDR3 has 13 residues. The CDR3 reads CATGQDHTGELFF. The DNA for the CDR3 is TGCGCAACGGGACAGGATCACACCGGGGAGCTGTTTTTT.

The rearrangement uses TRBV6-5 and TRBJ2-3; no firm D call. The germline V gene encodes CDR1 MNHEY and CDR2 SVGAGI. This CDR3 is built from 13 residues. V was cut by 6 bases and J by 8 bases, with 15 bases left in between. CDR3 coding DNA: TGTGCCAGCAGGCTACTGTTACTCGGTACGCAGTATTTT. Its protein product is CASRLLLLGTQYF.

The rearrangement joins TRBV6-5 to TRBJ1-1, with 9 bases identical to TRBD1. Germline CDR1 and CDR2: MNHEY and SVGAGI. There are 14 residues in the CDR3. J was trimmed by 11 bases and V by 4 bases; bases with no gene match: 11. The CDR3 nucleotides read TGTGCCAGCAGTTCCGCCGGGACAGGGCGTTGGGCTTTCTTT. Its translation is CASSSAGTGRWAFF.

The CDR3 loop reads CASSLRSSGNTIYF. CDR3 bases: TGTGCCAGCAGCCTACGGAGCTCTGGAAACACCATATATTTT. V is TRBV7-2 and J is TRBJ1-3; D is uncertain. The CDR3 covers 14 residues. Between the trimmed V and J ends, which lost 5 bases and 0 bases, there was a span of 8 bases. The V gene's germline CDR1 is SGHTA and CDR2 FQGNSA.

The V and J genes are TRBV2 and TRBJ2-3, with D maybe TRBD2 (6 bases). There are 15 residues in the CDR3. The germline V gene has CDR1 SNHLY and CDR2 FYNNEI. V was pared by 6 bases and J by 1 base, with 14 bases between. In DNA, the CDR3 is TGTGCCAGCAGGCCGACGGGGGTCGGCACAGATACGCAGTATTTT. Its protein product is CASRPTGVGTDTQYF.

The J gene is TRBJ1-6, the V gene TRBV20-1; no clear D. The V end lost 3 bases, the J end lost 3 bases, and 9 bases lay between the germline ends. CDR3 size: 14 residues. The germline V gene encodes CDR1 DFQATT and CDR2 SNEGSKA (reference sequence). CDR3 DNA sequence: TGCAGTGCTAGTGTGGCGGGCTATAATTCACCCCTCCACTTT. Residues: CSASVAGYNSPLHF.

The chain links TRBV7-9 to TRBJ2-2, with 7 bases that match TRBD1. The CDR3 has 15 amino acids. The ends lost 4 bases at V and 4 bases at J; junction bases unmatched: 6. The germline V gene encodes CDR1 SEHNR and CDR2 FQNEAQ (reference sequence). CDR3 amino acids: CASSSDRDSTGELFF. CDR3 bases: TGTGCCAGCAGCTCAGACCGGGACAGCACCGGGGAGCTGTTTTTT.

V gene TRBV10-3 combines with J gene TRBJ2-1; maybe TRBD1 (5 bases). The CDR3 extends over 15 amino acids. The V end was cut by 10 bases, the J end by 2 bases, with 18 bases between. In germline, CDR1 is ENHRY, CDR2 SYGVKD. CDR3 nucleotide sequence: TGTGCCAGGACACGACGGCCAGGGCCCTACAATGAGCAGTTCTTC. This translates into CARTRRPGPYNEQFF.